This TCR beta chain was found in a study of T cell responses to AZD1222 COVID-19 vaccine. TCRdb's table, derived via immunoSEQ multiplex PCR, lists solely in-frame clones and lacks some. The data contain about 180,000 clones, about 93% of them seen just once; the ten biggest clones take up less than 2.5%. The sequence was collected from an adult who received the AZD1222 COVID-19 vaccine. The sequenced sample was peripheral blood, obtained 28 days after the second AZD1222 dose.

The CDR3 here is CASSKPGGQETQYF. CDR3 bases: TGTGCCAGCAGCAAACCGGGGGGGCAAGAGACCCAGTACTTC. The V call is TRBV5-4, the J call TRBJ2-5, with 8 bases matching TRBD2. The CDR3 totals 14 residues. The germline V gene has CDR1 SGHNT and CDR2 YYREEE (reference sequence). With V trimmed by 4 bases and J by 2 bases, 4 bases remained unmatched. The entire variable domain, with the rest obtained from reference TRBV5-4 and TRBJ2-5, is as follows: ETGVTQSPTHLIKTRGQQVTLRCSSQSGHNTVSWYQQALGQGPQFIFQYYREEENGRGNFPPRFSGLQFPNYSSELNVNALELDDSALYLCASSKPGGQETQYFGPGTRLLVL.